This T cell receptor beta chain comes out of a study of CD8+CD57+ T cells in acquired aplastic anemia. Study-level background: On average, sorted CD4+ and CD8+ cells gave around 3 ug of DNA. The study, taken as a whole, reports: Statistical testing detected no significant gap in CD8+ Simpson's diversity between patients and controls.

Notes on this clonotype: Its antigen is as yet unknown.

V was trimmed by 6 bases and J by 6 bases, leaving 18 bases between them. The CDR3 runs to 14 residues. Germline-derived CDR1 and CDR2 are SNHLY and FYNNEI. Sequencing involved patients with CD8+CD57+ cell expansion previously shown by flow cytometry. By the time of blood sampling, patients had still received no therapy. Genomic DNA, serving as template, underwent TCR beta VDJ and CDR3 profiling. TCRdb re-called the reads through MiXCR, storing one row per CDR3 protein. The sample holds about 240,000 distinct CDR3 sequences, around 45% seen once. The specimen was sorted CD4+, CD8+, or CD8+CD57+ T cells (not recorded which) from PBMCs. The origin of this receptor is a human donor with aplastic anemia. V is TRBV2 and J is TRBJ2-7; maybe TRBD2 (5 bases). The CDR3, as DNA: TGTGCCAGCAGAGAACTAGAAACGATAATCGAGCAGTACTTC. Translating gives CASRELETIIEQYF.